The T cell receptor beta chain under discussion was sequenced for a study of cytomegalovirus exposure and HLA in healthy donors. Study results and caveats: Researchers reported from a later analysis that most CMV-associated TCR beta chains appeared HLA-restricted. An apparent linkage of common viral pathogens to several of the most significant clusters emerged in a later analysis. The study labeled 180 or so TCR beta chains cytomegalovirus-associated. V segments that were indistinguishable, TRBV6-2 and TRBV6-3 among them, were omitted from analysis.

This CDR3 is built from 14 residues. CDR1 and CDR2 (germline): MNHEY, SVGAGI. The V end was cut by 1 base, the J end by 13 bases, with 14 bases between. With regard to this clone: Antigen specificity is unknown.

It was with 60 Vbeta and 13 Jbeta primers that the PCR ran. Produced via immunoSEQ multiplex PCR; TCRdb's table is partial and in-frame only. The sample has more than 150,000 clones, roughly 88% seen once. The sequence came from a girl aged 2 to 10 in good health and CMV-seropositive. The sequenced material came from PBMCs. The V gene is TRBV6-5, the J gene TRBJ1-6; D not certain. CDR3 sequence reads: CASSYYSANFPLHF. CDR3 in DNA: TGTGCCAGCAGTTACTACAGTGCTAACTTCCCCCTCCACTTT.